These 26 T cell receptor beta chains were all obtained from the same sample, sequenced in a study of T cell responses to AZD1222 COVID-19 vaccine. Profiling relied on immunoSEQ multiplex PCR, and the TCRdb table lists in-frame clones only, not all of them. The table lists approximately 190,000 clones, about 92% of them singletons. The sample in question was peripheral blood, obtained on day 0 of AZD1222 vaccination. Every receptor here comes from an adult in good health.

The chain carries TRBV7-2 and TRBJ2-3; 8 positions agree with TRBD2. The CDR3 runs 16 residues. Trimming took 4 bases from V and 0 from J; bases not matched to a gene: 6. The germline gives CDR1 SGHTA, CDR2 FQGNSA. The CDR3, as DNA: TGTGCCAGCAGCTCCCAAGCGGGGGCGAGCACAGATACGCAGTATTTT. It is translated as CASSSQAGASTDTQYF.

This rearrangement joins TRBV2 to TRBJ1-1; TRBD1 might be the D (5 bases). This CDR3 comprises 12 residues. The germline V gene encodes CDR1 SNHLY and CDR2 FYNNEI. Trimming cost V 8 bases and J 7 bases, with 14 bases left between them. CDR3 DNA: TGTGCCAGCCTGGGGGAGGCGGGTGAAGCTTTCTTT. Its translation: CASLGEAGEAFF. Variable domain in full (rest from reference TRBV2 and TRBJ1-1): EPEVTQTPSHQVTQMGQEVILRCVPISNHLYFYWYRQILGQKVEFLVSFYNNEISEKSEIFDDQFSVERPDGSNFTLKIRSTKLEDSAMYFCASLGEAGEAFFGQGTRLTVV.

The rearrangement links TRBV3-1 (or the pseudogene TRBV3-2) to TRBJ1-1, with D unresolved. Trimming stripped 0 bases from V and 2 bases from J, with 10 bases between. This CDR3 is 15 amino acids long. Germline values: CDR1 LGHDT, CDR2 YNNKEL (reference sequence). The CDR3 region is CASSQERVVNTEAFF. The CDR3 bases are TGTGCCAGCAGCCAAGAAAGGGTAGTCAACACTGAAGCTTTCTTT.

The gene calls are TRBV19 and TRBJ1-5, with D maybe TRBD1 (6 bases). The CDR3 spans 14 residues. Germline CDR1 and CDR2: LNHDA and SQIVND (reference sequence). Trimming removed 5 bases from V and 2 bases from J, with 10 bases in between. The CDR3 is CASSLRQGNQPQHF. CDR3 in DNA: TGTGCCAGTAGTCTCCGACAGGGCAATCAGCCCCAGCATTTT.

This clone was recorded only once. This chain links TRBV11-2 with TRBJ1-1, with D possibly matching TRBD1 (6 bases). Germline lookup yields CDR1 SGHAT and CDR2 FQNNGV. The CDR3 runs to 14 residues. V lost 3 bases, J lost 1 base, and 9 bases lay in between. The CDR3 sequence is CASSFQGRNTEAFF. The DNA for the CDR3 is TGTGCCAGCAGCTTTCAGGGGAGGAACACTGAAGCTTTCTTT.

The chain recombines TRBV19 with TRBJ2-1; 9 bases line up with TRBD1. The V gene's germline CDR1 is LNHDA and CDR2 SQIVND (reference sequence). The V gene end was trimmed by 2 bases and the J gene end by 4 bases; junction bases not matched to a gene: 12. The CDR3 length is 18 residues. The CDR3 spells CASSIPRVGQGNYNEQFF. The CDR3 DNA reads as TGTGCCAGTAGTATACCACGGGTCGGACAGGGGAATTACAATGAGCAGTTCTTC.

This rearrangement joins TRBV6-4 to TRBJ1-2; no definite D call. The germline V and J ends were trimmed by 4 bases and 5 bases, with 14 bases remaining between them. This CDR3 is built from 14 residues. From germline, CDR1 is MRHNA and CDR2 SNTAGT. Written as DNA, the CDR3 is TGTGCCAGCAGTGTAAGGCCGTCGGGGTATGGCTACACCTTC. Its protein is CASSVRPSGYGYTF.

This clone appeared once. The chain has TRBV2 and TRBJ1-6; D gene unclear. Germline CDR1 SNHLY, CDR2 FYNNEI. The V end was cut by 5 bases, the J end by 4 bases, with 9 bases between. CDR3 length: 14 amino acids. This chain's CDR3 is CASSIAEYNSPLHF. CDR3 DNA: TGTGCCAGCAGTATTGCAGAATATAATTCACCCCTCCACTTT.

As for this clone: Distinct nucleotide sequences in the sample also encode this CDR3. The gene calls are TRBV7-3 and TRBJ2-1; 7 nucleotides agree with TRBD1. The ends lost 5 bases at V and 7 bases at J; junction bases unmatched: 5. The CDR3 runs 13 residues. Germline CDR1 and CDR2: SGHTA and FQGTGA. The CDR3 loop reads CASSQGVQNEQFF. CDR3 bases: TGTGCCAGCAGCCAGGGGGTGCAGAATGAGCAGTTCTTC.

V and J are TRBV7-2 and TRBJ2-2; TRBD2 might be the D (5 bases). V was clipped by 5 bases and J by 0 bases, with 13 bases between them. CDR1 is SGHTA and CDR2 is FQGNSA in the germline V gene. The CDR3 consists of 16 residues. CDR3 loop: CASSPRGSPNTGELFF. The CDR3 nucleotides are TGTGCCAGCAGCCCGCGAGGGAGCCCGAACACCGGGGAGCTGTTTTTT.

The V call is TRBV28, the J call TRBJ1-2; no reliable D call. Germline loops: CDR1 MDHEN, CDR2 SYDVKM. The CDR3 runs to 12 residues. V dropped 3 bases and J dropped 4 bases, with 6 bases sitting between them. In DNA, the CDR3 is TGTGCCAGCAGTTTTGACGCCTATGGCTACACCTTC. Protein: CASSFDAYGYTF.

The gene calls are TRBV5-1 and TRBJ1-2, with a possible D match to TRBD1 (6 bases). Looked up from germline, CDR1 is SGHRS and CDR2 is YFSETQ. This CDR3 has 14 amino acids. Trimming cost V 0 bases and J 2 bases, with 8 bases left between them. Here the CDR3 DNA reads TGCGCCAGCAGCTTGGTCGGACAGAACTATGGCTACACCTTC. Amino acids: CASSLVGQNYGYTF.

The CDR3 bases are TGTGCCATCGGGGGGGGGCCAAACAATGAGCAGTTCTTC. It encodes CAIGGGPNNEQFF. V gene TRBV10-3 combines with J gene TRBJ2-1; the D gene is possibly TRBD2 (7 bases). This CDR3 is built from 13 residues. Trimming left V 8 bases short and J 5 bases short, with 13 bases between. CDR1 and CDR2 from the germline V gene are ENHRY and SYGVKD.

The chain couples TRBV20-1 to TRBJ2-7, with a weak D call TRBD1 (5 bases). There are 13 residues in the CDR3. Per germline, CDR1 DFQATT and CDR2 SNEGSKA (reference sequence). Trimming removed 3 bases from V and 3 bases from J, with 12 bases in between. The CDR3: CSASTGSSYEQYF. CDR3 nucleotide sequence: TGCAGTGCTAGTACAGGTTCGAGCTACGAGCAGTACTTC.

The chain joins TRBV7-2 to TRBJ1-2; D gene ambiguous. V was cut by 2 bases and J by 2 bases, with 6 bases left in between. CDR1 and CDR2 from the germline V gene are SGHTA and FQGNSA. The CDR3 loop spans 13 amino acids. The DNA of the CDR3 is TGTGCCAGCAGCTTACTATTAAACTATGGCTACACCTTC. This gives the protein CASSLLLNYGYTF.

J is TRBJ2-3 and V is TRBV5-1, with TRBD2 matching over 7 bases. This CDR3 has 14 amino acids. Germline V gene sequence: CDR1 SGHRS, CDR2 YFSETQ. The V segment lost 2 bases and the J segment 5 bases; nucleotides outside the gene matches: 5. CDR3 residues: CASSFGGVEDTQYF. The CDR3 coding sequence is TGCGCCAGCAGCTTTGGGGGGGTTGAAGATACGCAGTATTTT.

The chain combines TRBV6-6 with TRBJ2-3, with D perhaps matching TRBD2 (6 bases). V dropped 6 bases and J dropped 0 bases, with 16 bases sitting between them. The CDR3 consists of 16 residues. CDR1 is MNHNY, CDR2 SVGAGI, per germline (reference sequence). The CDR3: CASRAWTGESTDTQYF. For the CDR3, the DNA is TGTGCCAGCAGAGCTTGGACGGGGGAGAGCACAGATACGCAGTATTTT.

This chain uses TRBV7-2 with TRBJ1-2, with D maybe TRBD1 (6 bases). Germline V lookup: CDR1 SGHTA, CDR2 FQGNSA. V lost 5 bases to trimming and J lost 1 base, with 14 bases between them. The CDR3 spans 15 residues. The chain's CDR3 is CASSARGEHNYGYTF. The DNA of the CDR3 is TGTGCCAGCAGCGCTAGGGGGGAACATAACTATGGCTACACCTTC.

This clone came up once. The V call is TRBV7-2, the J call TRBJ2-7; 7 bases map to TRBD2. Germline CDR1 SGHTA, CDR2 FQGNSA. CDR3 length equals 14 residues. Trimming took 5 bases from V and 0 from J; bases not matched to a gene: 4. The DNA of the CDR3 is TGTGCCAGCAGCCAACGGGGGGACTCCTACGAGCAGTACTTC. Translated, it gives CASSQRGDSYEQYF.

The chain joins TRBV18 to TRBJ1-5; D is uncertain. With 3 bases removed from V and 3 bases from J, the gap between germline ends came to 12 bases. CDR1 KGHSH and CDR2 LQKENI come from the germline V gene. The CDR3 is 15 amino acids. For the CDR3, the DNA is TGTGCCAGCTCACCGACCCCGTCTTTCAATCAGCCCCAGCATTTT. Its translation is CASSPTPSFNQPQHF.

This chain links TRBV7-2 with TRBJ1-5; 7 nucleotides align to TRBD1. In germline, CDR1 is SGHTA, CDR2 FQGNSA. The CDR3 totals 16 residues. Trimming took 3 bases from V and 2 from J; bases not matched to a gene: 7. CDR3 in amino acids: CASSFETGWGNQPQHF. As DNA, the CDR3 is TGTGCCAGCAGCTTCGAGACAGGGTGGGGCAATCAGCCCCAGCATTTT.

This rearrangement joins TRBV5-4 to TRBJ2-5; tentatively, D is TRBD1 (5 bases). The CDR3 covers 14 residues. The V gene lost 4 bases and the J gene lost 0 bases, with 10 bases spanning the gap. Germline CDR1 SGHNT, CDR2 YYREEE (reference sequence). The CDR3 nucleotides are TGTGCCAGCAGCAGCCGCAGGGACCAAGAGACCCAGTACTTC. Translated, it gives CASSSRRDQETQYF.

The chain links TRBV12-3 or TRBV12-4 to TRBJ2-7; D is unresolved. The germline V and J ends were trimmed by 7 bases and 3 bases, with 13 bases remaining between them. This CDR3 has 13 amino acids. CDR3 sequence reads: CASTHPGRYEQYF. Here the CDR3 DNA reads TGTGCCAGCACCCACCCTGGGCGCTACGAGCAGTACTTC.

CDR3 sequence reads: CASSAPGTFQETQYF. CDR3 bases: TGTGCCAGCAGCGCTCCGGGGACGTTCCAAGAGACCCAGTACTTC. The chain joins TRBV9 to TRBJ2-5, with D perhaps being TRBD1 or TRBD2 (5 bases each). Germline V gene sequence: CDR1 SGDLS, CDR2 YYNGEE. Trimming left V 3 bases short and J 1 base short, with 13 bases between. The CDR3 totals 15 residues.

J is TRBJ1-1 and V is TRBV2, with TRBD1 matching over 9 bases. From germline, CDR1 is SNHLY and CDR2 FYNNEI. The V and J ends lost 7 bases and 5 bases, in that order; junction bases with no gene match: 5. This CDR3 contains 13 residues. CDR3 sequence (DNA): TGTGCCAGCACCGGGACAGGGAAGACTGAAGCTTTCTTT. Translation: CASTGTGKTEAFF.

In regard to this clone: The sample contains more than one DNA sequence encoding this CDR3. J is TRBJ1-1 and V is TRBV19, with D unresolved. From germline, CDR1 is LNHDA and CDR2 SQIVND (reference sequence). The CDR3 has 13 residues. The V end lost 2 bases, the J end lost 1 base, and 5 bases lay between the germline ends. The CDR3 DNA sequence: TGTGCCAGTAGTATACGGCGGAACACTGAAGCTTTCTTT. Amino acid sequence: CASSIRRNTEAFF. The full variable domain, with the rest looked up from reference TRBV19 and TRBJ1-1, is DGGITQSPKYLFRKEGQNVTLSCEQNLNHDAMYWYRQDPGQGLRLIYYSQIVNDFQKGDIAEGYSVSREKKESFPLTVTSAQKNPTAFYLCASSIRRNTEAFFGQGTRLTVV.